This TCR beta chain is from a study of blood T cell repertoires in COVID-19. Study details: The United States, Italy and Spain provided the acute and convalescent COVID-19 samples. PBMCs, B-cell-depleted T cells, or T cells provided the cDNA or gDNA that made up the material.

Per the original data handling: The assay estimated nucleated cells by amplifying reference gene primers. Clones were read by immunoSEQ multiplex PCR, and TCRdb kept only the in-frame ones, dropping some. From that table come the V and J calls and clone size; the DNA was used to work out D and trimming. The table has about 130,000 clones, about nine tenths seen once. The V end was cut by 5 bases, the J end by 11 bases, with 13 bases between. Per germline, CDR1 LGHDT and CDR2 YNNKEL (reference sequence). The CDR3 is made up of 12 amino acids. Sequenced material: peripheral blood. The rearrangement uses TRBV3-1 (or the pseudogene TRBV3-2) and TRBJ2-1; D unresolved. This TCR was recovered from a middle-aged man with active COVID-19. For the CDR3, the DNA is TGTGCCAGCAGCAAAGTGGGCTCAAAGCAGTTCTTC. It specifies CASSKVGSKQFF.